The entry below describes one TCR beta chain. Its antigen is not identified. Germline values: CDR1 SGHRS, CDR2 YFSETQ. J gave up 1 base and V 5 bases, and 4 bases lay outside the gene matches. The CDR3 length is 15 residues. The source of the sample is a study of shared clonotypes between healthy human individuals. About the study: Each donor's CD4 naive and CD4 memory cells filled three plates apiece, CD8 naive two, and CD8 memory one.

Caucasian adults residing in Nashville, Tennessee made up all the donors. Measured with immunoSEQ multiplex PCR; TCRdb has only the in-frame clones, and not every one. Of about 95,000 clones detected, about two thirds appear once; the ten largest clones hold approximately 49%. Study-wide points: The naive CD4 repertoires of several donors were compared, and roughly 5% of clonotypes were shared. Clonotype sharing among donors, it was expected, would be affected by sequencing depth.

J is TRBJ1-4 and V is TRBV5-1; TRBD1 matches at 8 bases. The TCR originated in a man aged 25 to 40 in good health. The source material was memory CD8+ T cells sorted from blood. Subset of the sample: CD45RO+ cells pooled with CCR7-negative TemRA cells. In DNA form, the CDR3 reads TGCGCCAGCAGAACAACAGGGGGAACTAATGAAAAACTGTTTTTT. Translation gives CASRTTGGTNEKLFF.